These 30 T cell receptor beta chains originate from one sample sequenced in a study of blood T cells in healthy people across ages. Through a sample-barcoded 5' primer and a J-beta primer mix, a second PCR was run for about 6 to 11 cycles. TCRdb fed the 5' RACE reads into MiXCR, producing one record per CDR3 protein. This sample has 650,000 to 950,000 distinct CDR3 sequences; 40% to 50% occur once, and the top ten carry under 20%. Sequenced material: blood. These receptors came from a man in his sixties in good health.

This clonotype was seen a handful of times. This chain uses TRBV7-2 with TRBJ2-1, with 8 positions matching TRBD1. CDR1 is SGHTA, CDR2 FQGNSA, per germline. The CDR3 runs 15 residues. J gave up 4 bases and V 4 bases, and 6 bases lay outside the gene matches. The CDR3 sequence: CASSSQGGGYNEQFF. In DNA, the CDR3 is TGTGCCAGCAGCTCACAGGGGGGAGGATACAATGAGCAGTTCTTC.

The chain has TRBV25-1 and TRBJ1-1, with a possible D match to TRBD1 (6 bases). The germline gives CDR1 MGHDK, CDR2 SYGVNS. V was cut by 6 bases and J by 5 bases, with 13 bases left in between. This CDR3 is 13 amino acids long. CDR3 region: CASSQGGATEAFF. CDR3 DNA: TGTGCCAGCAGCCAAGGGGGGGCTACTGAAGCTTTCTTT.

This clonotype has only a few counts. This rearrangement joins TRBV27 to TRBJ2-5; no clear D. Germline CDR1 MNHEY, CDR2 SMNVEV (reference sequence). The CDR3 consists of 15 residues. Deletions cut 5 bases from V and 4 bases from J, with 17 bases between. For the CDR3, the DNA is TGTGCCAGCAGTGGAAGCTCCCTAGGGCGAGAGACCCAGTACTTC. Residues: CASSGSSLGRETQYF.

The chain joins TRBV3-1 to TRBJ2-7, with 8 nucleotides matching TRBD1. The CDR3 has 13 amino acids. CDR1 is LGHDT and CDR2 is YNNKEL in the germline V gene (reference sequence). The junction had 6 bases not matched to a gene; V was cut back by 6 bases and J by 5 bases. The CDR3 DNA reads TGTGCCAGCAGACGACAGGGGTTGGACGAGCAGTACTTC. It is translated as CASRRQGLDEQYF.

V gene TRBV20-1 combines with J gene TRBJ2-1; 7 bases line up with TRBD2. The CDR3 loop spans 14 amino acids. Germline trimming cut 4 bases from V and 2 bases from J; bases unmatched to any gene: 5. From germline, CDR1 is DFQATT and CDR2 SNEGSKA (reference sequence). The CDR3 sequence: CSAIKAGPYNEQFF. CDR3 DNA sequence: TGCAGTGCTATCAAAGCGGGGCCCTACAATGAGCAGTTCTTC.

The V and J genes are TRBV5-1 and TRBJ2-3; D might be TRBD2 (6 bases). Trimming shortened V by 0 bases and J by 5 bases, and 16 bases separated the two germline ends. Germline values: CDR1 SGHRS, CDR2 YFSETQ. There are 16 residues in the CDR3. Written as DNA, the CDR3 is TGCGCCAGCAGCTTGGCACTTCTAGCGAAAGGAGATACGCAGTATTTT. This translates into CASSLALLAKGDTQYF.

For the CDR3, the DNA is TGTGCCAGCAGTCTTACCCCAGGCTCGAACACTGAAGCTTTCTTT. Its protein product is CASSLTPGSNTEAFF. The chain links TRBV11-2 to TRBJ1-1; D gene unclear. Germline assignment: CDR1 SGHAT and CDR2 FQNNGV. The CDR3 sequence is 15 residues long. V lost 6 bases, J lost 1 base, and 15 bases lay in between.

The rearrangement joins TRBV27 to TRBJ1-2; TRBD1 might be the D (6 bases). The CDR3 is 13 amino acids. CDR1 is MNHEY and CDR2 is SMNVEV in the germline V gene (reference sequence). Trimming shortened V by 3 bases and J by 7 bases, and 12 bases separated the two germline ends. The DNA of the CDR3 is TGTGCCAGCAGTTTTCAGGGGTGGTTTGGCTACACCTTC. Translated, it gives CASSFQGWFGYTF.

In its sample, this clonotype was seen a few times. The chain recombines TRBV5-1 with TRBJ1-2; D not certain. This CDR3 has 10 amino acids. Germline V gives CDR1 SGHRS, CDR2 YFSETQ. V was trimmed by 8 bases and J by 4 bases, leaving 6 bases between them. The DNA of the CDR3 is TGCGCCAGTCTACCCTATGGCTACACCTTC. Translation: CASLPYGYTF.

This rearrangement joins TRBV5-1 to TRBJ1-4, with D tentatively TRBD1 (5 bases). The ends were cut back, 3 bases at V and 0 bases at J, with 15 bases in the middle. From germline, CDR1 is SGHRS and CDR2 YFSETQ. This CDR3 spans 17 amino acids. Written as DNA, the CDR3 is TGCGCCAGCAGCTCCAGGGCGTCAAGAGCAACTAATGAAAAACTGTTTTTT. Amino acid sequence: CASSSRASRATNEKLFF.

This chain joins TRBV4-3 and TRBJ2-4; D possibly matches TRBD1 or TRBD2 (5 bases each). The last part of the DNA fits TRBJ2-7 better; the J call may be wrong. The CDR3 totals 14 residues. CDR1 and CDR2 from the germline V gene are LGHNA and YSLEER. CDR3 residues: CASSQDLGEYEQYF. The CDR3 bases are TGCGCCAGCAGCCAAGATCTGGGGGAATACGAGCAGTACTTC.

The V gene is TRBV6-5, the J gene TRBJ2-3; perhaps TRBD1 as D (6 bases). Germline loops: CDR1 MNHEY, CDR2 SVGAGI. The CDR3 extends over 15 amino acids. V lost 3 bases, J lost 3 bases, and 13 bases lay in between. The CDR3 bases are TGTGCCAGCAGTTATGGGACAATGAAAACAGATACGCAGTATTTT. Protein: CASSYGTMKTDTQYF.

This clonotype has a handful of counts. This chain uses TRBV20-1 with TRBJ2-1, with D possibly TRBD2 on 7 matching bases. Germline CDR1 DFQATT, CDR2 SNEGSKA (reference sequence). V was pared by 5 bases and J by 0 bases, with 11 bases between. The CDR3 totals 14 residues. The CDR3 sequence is CSAERGGSYNEQFF. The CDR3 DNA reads TGCAGTGCTGAGAGGGGGGGCTCCTACAATGAGCAGTTCTTC.

The DNA of the CDR3 is TGCAGCGTGTCGAAGGACAGCCGGAACACTGAAGCTTTCTTT. It specifies CSVSKDSRNTEAFF. The rearrangement uses TRBV29-1 and TRBJ1-1, with a tentative D call TRBD1 (6 bases). Trimming left V 6 bases short and J 1 base short, with 15 bases between. CDR3 size: 14 residues. Looked up from germline, CDR1 is SQVTM and CDR2 is ANQGSEA. The complete variable domain, with remaining parts taken from reference TRBV29-1 and TRBJ1-1, reads SAVISQKPSRDICQRGTSLTIQCQVDSQVTMMFWYRQQPGQSLTLIATANQGSEATYESGFVIDKFPISRPNLTFSTLTVSNMSPEDSSIYLCSVSKDSRNTEAFFGQGTRLTVV.

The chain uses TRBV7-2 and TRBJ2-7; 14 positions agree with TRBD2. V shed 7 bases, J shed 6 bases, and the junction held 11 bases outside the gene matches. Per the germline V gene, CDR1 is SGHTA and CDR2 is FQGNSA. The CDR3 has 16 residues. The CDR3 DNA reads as TGTGCCAGCACCATGTATTCAGGACTAGCGGGGGGCGAGCAGTACTTC. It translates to CASTMYSGLAGGEQYF. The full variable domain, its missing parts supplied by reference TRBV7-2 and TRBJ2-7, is GAGVSQSPSNKVTEKGKDVELRCDPISGHTALYWYRQSLGQGLEFLIYFQGNSAPDKSGLPSDRFSAERTGGSVSTLTIQRTQQEDSAVYLCASTMYSGLAGGEQYFGPGTRLTVT.

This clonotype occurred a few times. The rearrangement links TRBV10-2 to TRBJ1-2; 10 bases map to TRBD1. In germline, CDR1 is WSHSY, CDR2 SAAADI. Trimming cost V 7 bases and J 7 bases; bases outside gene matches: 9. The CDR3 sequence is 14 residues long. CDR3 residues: CASTSGTGEFGYTF. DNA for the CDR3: TGCGCCAGCACGAGTGGGACAGGGGAATTTGGCTACACCTTC.

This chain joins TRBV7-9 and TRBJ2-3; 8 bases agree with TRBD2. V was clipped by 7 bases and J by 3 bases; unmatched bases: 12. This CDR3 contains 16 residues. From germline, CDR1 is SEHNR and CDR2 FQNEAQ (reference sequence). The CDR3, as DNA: TGTGCCAGCACCCAATCCGGGGGGGGCCCTACAGATACGCAGTATTTT. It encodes CASTQSGGGPTDTQYF.

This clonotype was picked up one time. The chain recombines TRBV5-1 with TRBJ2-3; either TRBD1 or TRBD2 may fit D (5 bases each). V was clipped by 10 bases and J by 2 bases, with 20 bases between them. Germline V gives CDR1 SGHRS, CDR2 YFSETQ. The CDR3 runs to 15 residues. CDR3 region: CAGRLGDHLTDTQYF. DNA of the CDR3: TGCGCCGGCCGCTTGGGGGACCACCTCACAGATACGCAGTATTTT. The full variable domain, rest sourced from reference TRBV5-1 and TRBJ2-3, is KAGVTQTPRYLIKTRGQQVTLSCSPISGHRSVSWYQQTPGQGLQFLFEYFSETQRNKGNFPGRFSGRQFSNSRSEMNVSTLELGDSALYLCAGRLGDHLTDTQYFGPGTRLTVL.

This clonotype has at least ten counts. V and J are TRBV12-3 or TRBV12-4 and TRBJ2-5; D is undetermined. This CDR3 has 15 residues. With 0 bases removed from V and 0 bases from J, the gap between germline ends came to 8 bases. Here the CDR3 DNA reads TGTGCCAGCAGTTTAGCGTTGCGGTACCAAGAGACCCAGTACTTC. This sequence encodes CASSLALRYQETQYF.

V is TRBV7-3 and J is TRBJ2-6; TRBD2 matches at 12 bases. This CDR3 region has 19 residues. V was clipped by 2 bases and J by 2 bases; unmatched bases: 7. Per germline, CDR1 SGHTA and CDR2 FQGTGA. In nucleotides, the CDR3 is TGTGCCAGCAGCTTAGAACTAGCGGGGGGTCTTCCTGGGGCCAACGTCCTGACTTTC. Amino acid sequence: CASSLELAGGLPGANVLTF.

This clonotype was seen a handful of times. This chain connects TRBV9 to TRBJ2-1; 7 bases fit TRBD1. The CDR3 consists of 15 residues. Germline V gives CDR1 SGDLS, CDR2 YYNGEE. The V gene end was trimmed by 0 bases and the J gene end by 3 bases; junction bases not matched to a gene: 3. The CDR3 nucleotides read TGTGCCAGCAGCGTAGTAGGGGGCAGCTACAATGAGCAGTTCTTC. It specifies CASSVVGGSYNEQFF.

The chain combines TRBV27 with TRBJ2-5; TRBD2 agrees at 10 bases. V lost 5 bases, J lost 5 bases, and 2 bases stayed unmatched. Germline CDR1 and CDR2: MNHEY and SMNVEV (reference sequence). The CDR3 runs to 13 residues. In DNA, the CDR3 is TGTGCCAGCAGTGGACTAGCGGTCGAGACCCAGTACTTC. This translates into CASSGLAVETQYF.

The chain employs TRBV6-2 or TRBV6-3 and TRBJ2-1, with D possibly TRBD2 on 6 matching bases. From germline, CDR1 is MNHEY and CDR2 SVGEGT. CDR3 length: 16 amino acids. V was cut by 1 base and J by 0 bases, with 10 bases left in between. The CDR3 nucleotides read TGTGCCAGCAGTTACTTGGGGGGTCCCTCCTACAATGAGCAGTTCTTC. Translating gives CASSYLGGPSYNEQFF.

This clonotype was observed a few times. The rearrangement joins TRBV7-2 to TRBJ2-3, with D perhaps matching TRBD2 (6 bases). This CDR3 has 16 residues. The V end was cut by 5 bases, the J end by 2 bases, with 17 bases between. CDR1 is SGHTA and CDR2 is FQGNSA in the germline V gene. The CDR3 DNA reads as TGTGCCAGCAGCGGCTCCCTTAGCGGCATCACAGATACGCAGTATTTT. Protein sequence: CASSGSLSGITDTQYF.

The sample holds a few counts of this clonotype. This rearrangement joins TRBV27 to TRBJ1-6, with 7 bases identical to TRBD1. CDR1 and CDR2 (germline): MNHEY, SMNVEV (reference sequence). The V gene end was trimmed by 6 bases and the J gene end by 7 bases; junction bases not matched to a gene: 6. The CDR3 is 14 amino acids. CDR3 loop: CASRIGGENSPLHF. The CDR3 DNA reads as TGTGCCAGCAGAATAGGGGGCGAGAATTCACCCCTCCACTTT.

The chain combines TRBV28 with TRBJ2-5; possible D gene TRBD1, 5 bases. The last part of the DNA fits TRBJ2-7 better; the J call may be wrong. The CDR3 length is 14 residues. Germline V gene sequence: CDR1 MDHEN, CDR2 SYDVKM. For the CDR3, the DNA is TGTGCCAGCAGTGACTTAGGGGCGACCTACGAGCAGTACTTC. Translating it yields CASSDLGATYEQYF.

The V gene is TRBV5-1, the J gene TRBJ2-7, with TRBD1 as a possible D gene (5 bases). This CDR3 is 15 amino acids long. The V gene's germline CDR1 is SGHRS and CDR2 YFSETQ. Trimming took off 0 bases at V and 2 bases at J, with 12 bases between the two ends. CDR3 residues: CASSLDTGSTYEQYF. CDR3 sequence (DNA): TGCGCCAGCAGCTTGGATACAGGCTCAACCTACGAGCAGTACTTC.

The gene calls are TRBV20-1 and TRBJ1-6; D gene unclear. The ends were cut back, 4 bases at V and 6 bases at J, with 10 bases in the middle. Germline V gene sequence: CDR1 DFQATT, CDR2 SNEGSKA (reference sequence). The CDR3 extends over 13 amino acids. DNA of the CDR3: TGCAGTGCTATATATAGGGTTAATTCACCCCTCCACTTT. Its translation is CSAIYRVNSPLHF.

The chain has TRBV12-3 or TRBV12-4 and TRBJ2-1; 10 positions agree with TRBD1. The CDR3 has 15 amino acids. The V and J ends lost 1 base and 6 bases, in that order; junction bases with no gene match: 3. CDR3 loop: CASSLGTGGGNEQFF. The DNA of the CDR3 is TGTGCCAGCAGTTTAGGGACAGGGGGGGGCAATGAGCAGTTCTTC.

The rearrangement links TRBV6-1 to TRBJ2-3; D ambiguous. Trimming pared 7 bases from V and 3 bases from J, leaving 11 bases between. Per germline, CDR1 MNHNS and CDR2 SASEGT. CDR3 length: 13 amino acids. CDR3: CASTPKGTDTQYF. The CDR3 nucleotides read TGTGCCAGCACCCCGAAGGGTACAGATACGCAGTATTTT.